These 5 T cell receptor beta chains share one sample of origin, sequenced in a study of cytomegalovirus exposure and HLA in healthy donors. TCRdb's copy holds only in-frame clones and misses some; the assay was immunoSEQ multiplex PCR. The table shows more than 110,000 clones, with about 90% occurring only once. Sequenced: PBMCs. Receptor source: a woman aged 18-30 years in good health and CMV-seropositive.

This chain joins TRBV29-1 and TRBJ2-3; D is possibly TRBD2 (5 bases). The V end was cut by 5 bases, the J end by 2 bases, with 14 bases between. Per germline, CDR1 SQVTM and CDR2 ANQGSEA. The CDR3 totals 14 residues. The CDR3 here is CSVKRGSVTDTQYF. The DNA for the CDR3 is TGCAGCGTTAAAAGAGGGAGTGTCACAGATACGCAGTATTTT.

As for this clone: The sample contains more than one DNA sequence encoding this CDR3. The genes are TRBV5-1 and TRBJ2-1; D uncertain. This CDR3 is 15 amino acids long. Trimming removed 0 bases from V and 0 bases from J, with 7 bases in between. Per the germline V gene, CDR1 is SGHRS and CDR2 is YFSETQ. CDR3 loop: CASSLADSSYNEQFF. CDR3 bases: TGCGCCAGCAGCTTGGCAGATTCCTCCTACAATGAGCAGTTCTTC.

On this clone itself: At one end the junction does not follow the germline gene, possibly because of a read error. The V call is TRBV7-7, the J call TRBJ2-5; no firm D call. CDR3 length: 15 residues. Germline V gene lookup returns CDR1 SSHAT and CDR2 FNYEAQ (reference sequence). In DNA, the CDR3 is TGTGCTAGCAGCTTAGGTGGAGCGAACCAAGAGACCCAGTACTTC. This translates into CASSLGGANQETQYF.

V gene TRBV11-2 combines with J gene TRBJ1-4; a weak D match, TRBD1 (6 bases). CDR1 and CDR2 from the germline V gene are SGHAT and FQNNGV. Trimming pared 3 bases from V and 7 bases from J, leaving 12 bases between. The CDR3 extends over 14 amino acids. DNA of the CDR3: TGTGCCAGCAGCTTTAGGGAGGGGGGTGAAAAACTGTTTTTT. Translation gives CASSFREGGEKLFF.

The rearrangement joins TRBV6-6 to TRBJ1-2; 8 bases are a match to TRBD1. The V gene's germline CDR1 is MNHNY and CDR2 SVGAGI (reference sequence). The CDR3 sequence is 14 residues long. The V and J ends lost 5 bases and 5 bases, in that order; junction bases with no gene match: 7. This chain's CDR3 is CASSAPGGGYGYTF. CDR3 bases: TGTGCCAGCAGTGCCCCAGGGGGCGGGTATGGCTACACCTTC.